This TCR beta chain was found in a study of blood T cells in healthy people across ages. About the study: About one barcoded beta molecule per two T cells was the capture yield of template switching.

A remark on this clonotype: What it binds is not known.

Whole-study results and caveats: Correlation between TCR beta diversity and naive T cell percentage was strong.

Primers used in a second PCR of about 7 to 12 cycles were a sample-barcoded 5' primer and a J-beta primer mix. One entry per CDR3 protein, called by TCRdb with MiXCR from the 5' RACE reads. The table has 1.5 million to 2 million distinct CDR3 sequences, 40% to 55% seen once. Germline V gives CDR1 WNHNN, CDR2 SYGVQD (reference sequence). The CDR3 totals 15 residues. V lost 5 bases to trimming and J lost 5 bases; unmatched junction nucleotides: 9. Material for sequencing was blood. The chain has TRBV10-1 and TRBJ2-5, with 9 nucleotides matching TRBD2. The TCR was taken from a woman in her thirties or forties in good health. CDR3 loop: CASSYGLAQEETQYF. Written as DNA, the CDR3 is TGCGCCAGCAGTTACGGACTAGCGCAGGAGGAGACCCAGTACTTC.